One T cell receptor (beta chain) is described in this entry. The data were obtained in a study of blood T cell repertoires in COVID-19. TCRdb's copy holds only in-frame clones and misses some; the assay was immunoSEQ multiplex PCR. The data contain more than 250,000 clones, around 87% of them seen just once; the ten biggest clones take up 1%. This CDR3 is built from 15 residues. Germline V gene data show CDR1 as MDHEN and CDR2 as SYDVKM. Trimming took off 3 bases at V and 4 bases at J, with 15 bases between the two ends. The V call is TRBV28, the J call TRBJ2-5; tentative D call: TRBD2 (6 bases). The sequence was collected from a man aged 50 or older with active or convalescent COVID-19. The sample was peripheral blood. The CDR3: CASSFSGRMTETQYF. In DNA form, the CDR3 reads TGTGCCAGCAGTTTCTCCGGGAGAATGACAGAGACCCAGTACTTC.